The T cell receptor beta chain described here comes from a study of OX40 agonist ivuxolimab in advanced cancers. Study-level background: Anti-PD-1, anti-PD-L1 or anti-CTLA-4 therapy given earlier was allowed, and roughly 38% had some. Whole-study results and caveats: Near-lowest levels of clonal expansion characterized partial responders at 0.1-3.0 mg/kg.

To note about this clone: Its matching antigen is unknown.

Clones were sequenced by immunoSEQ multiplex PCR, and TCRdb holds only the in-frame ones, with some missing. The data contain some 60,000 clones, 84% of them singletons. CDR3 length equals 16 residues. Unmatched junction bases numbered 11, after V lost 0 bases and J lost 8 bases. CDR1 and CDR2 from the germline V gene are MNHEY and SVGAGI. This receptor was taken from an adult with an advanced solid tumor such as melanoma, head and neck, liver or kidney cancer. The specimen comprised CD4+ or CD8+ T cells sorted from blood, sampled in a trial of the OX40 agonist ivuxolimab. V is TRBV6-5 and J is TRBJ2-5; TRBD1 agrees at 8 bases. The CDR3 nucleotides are TGTGCCAGCAGTTACTCGCTCCCGACAGGGGCGCCTACCCAGTACTTC. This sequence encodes CASSYSLPTGAPTQYF.